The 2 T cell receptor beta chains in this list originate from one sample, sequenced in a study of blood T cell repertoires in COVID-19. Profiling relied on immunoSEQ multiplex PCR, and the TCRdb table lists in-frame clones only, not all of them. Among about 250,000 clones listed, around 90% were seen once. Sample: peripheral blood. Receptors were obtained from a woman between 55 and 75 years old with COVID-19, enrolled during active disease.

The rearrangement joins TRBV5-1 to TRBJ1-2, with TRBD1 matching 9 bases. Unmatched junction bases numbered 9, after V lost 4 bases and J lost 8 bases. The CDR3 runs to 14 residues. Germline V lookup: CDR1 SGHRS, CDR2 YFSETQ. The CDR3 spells CASSLGDRATGYTF. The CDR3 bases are TGCGCCAGCAGCCTGGGGGACAGGGCAACCGGCTACACCTTC.

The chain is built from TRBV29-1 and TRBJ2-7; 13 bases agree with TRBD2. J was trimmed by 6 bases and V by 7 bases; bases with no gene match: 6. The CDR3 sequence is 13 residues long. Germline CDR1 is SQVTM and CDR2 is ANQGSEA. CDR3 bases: TGCAGCGCCTGGACTAGCGGGGGCCCCGAGCAGTACTTC. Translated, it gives CSAWTSGGPEQYF.